These T cell receptor beta chains were read from a single sample in a study of T-cell memory formation after mild COVID-19. MiXCR, applied by TCRdb to the 5' RACE reads, yields one record per CDR3 protein. The sample lists about 250,000 distinct CDR3 sequences, over 15% occurring once. The sequenced material came from PBMCs or a T cell subset sorted from them (not recorded which). The receptors shown here come from an adult woman who had mild COVID-19 (a few samples of this study predate the infection). Cell type and time point are not known. Each CDR3 is given with its conserved first and last residue. The D gene is left open where the match is weak. For some rows the clone size is stated as once, few or many, or as a class when expanded; others skip it.

d_gene: NA
abundance: few
j_gene: TRBJ2-7
v_gene: TRBV19
CDR3aa: CASSGTTSGRRFF
CDR3nt: TGTGCCAGCTCCGGGACAACCTCTGGCCGCAGATTTTTC

d_gene: NA
abundance: many
j_gene: TRBJ2-5
v_gene: TRBV15
CDR3aa: CATSQARTQETQYF
CDR3nt: TGTGCCACCAGCCAGGCCCGGACTCAAGAGACCCAGTACTTC

d_gene: TRBD1
abundance: many
j_gene: TRBJ2-5
v_gene: TRBV7-9
CDR3aa: CASSLGQGRKETQYF
CDR3nt: TGTGCCAGCAGTCTCGGACAGGGAAGGAAGGAGACCCAGTACTTC

d_gene: NA
abundance: few
j_gene: TRBJ1-1
v_gene: TRBV2
CDR3aa: CASKGDRTEAFF
CDR3nt: TGTGCCAGCAAAGGGGATCGCACTGAAGCTTTCTTT

d_gene: NA
abundance: NA
j_gene: TRBJ1-2
v_gene: TRBV3-1
CDR3aa: CASTIGSNYGYTF
CDR3nt: TGTGCCAGCACCATCGGGAGTAACTATGGCTACACCTTC

d_gene: NA
abundance: NA
j_gene: TRBJ1-1
v_gene: TRBV5-4
CDR3aa: CASSRKGNTEAFF
CDR3nt: TGTGCCAGCAGCCGTAAGGGGAACACTGAAGCTTTCTTT

d_gene: NA
abundance: few
j_gene: TRBJ2-4
v_gene: TRBV6-6
CDR3aa: CASNSAQEGGKNIQYF
CDR3nt: TGTGCCAGCAATTCTGCGCAGGAGGGAGGCAAAAACATTCAGTACTTC

d_gene: NA
abundance: NA
j_gene: TRBJ2-1
v_gene: TRBV2
CDR3aa: CASSDPTLTVRQFF
CDR3nt: TGTGCCAGCAGTGATCCAACTCTGACAGTGAGACAGTTCTTC

d_gene: TRBD1
abundance: few
j_gene: TRBJ2-1
v_gene: TRBV10-3
CDR3aa: CAISPRGTAAGNEQFF
CDR3nt: TGTGCCATCAGCCCAAGAGGGACAGCAGCCGGCAATGAGCAGTTCTTC

d_gene: TRBD1
abundance: few
j_gene: TRBJ1-1
v_gene: TRBV20-1
CDR3aa: CSARSGQGTTEAFF
CDR3nt: TGCAGTGCTAGATCAGGACAGGGGACCACTGAAGCTTTCTTT

d_gene: TRBD1
abundance: few
j_gene: TRBJ1-1
v_gene: TRBV29-1
CDR3aa: CSGLLSTGSNTEAFF
CDR3nt: TGCAGCGGGCTCCTATCGACAGGGTCGAACACTGAAGCTTTCTTT

d_gene: TRBD1
abundance: many
j_gene: TRBJ2-7
v_gene: TRBV29-1
CDR3aa: CSAGQGYEQYF
CDR3nt: TGCAGCGCGGGACAGGGGTACGAGCAGTACTTC